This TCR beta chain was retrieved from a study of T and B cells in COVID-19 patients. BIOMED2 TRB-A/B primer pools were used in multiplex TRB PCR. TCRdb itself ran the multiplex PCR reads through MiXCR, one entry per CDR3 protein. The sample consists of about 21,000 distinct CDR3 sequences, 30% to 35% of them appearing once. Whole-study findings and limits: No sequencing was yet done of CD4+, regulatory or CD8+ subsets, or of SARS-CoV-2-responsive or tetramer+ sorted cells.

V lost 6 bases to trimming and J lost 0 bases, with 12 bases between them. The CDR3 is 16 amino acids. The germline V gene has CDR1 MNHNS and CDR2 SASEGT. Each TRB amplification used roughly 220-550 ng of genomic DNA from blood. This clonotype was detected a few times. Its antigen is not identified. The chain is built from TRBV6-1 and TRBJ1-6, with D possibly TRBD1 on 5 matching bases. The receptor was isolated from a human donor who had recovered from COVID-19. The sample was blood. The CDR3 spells CASRLTGGSYNSPLHF. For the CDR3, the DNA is TGTGCCAGCAGACTTACGGGGGGCTCCTATAATTCACCCCTCCACTTT.